The 7 T cell receptor beta chains given below trace back to one sample, sequenced in a study of T cell repertoires in cytomegalovirus infection. TCRdb independently ran MiXCR on the reads; one entry per CDR3 protein. The sample shows around 430,000 distinct CDR3 sequences, 40% to 50% of them seen only once. No antigen is known for these receptors. Sample: cultured PBMCs, taken from culture after CMV antigen stimulation. Receptors originate from a human donor in good health (CMV status not recorded). Some clones in this sample may be carry-over from other donors' samples.

The chain carries TRBV10-3 and TRBJ2-7; 7 bases align to TRBD2. The CDR3 length is 12 residues. The ends lost 10 bases at V and 6 bases at J; junction bases unmatched: 9. The germline CDR1 and CDR2 sequences are ENHRY and SYGVKD. CDR3: CASRAGPLEQYF. CDR3 nucleotide sequence: TGTGCCAGCCGAGCGGGGCCCCTCGAGCAGTACTTC.

V is TRBV4-3 and J is TRBJ2-1; 9 bases line up with TRBD2. Trimming cost V 1 base and J 7 bases; bases outside gene matches: 11. This CDR3 contains 17 residues. Germline V CDR1 and CDR2: LGHNA, YSLEER. The CDR3 loop is CASSQGGGLAGFNEQFF. CDR3 nucleotide sequence: TGCGCCAGCAGCCAAGGGGGGGGTCTAGCGGGATTTAATGAGCAGTTCTTC.

This chain links TRBV5-1 with TRBJ2-7; D possibly corresponds to TRBD1 (5 bases). The CDR3 is 14 amino acids. CDR1 and CDR2 (germline): SGHRS, YFSETQ. Trimming took 0 bases from V and 3 from J, leaving 10 bases between them. The CDR3: CASSLEQGYYEQYF. Here the CDR3 DNA reads TGCGCCAGCAGCTTGGAGCAGGGTTACTACGAGCAGTACTTC.

CDR3 bases: TGTGCCACCACGGGCACGGAGGGGACCTATGGCTACACCTTC. Its protein is CATTGTEGTYGYTF. J is TRBJ1-2 and V is TRBV24-1, with a weak D call TRBD1 (5 bases). Trimming pared 8 bases from V and 4 bases from J, leaving 16 bases between. CDR1 and CDR2 from the germline V gene are KGHDR and SFDVKD. This CDR3 is 14 amino acids long.

The chain combines TRBV18 with TRBJ1-1; D uncertain. Trimming took 2 bases from V and 4 from J, leaving 14 bases between them. The CDR3 covers 15 residues. In germline, CDR1 is KGHSH, CDR2 LQKENI. Here the CDR3 DNA reads TGTGCCAGCTCACCATCGGACCTACCTGGCACTGAAGCTTTCTTT. This translates into CASSPSDLPGTEAFF.

This clonotype was picked up a small number of times. This sequence joins TRBV7-9 and TRBJ1-4, with a tentative D call TRBD1 (5 bases). V was shortened by 8 bases and J by 4 bases, with 14 bases between the two germline ends. This CDR3 has 14 amino acids. Germline V gene data show CDR1 as SEHNR and CDR2 as FQNEAQ (reference sequence). CDR3 region: CASGRDGNNEKLFF. The CDR3 DNA is TGTGCCAGCGGACGGGACGGTAATAATGAAAAACTGTTTTTT.

The chain uses TRBV7-8 and TRBJ1-4, with D tentatively TRBD1 (6 bases). Looked up from germline, CDR1 is SGHVS and CDR2 is FQNEAQ. Trimming left V 3 bases short and J 0 bases short, with 11 bases between. This CDR3 has 16 residues. CDR3 region: CASSFGGGATNEKLFF. DNA for the CDR3: TGTGCCAGCAGCTTCGGGGGCGGCGCAACTAATGAAAAACTGTTTTTT.